Sequencing of this T cell receptor (beta chain) was carried out in a study of spatial heterogeneity in lung cancer. Study background: Fewer alpha-chain than beta-chain sequences were consistently detected. An average of more than ten raw reads was observed per unique TCR and UMI combination.

Germline CDR1 reads SGHTA; CDR2 reads FQGNSA. The V end was cut by 0 bases, the J end by 5 bases, with 5 bases between. The CDR3 totals 13 residues. TCR cDNA molecules each carried a unique molecular identifier. One entry per CDR3 protein, called by TCRdb with MiXCR from the 5' RACE reads. The sample lists some 54,000 distinct CDR3 sequences; under 8% were seen once. As to time point: blood at routine non-recurrence follow-up after resection. Sequencing covered unsorted whole RNA taken from tumor, nontumor lung or frozen PBMC. This clonotype was seen only a few times. J is TRBJ1-5 and V is TRBV7-2; D is undetermined. The receptor's source is a female donor with early-stage non-small cell lung cancer. This specimen consisted of PBMCs, obtained at follow-up. CDR3 in amino acids: CASSLAVDQPQHF. As DNA, the CDR3 is TGTGCCAGCAGCTTAGCGGTGGATCAGCCCCAGCATTTT.